This record looks at one TCR beta chain sequence and its context. This clonotype was seen a few times. The clone's antigen remains unknown. No clone much larger than this one lies a single base away; base qualities are absent. The CDR3 runs 16 residues from the cysteine to the phenylalanine. The only DNA kept is the CDR3, 48 bases in frame from the first base. The CDR1 and CDR2 encoded by the germline V gene are SGHTA and FQGNSA. V is shortened by 1 base, J by 1 base, and the region joining them spans 13 bases. The sample comes from a study of T cell repertoires in cytomegalovirus infection (dated by TCRdb to between 2018 and 2021). About the investigation overall: Donor HLA type was relevant to the analysis, as public TCR beta signatures indicated carriage of CMV infection together with the matching HLA type.

The listed sequencing device is Illumina HiSeq 1500. The public sequencing data were trimmed at Q25 with fastp and processed into clonotypes with MiXCR by TCRdb, which kept only in-frame beta chains. Duplicate CDR3 protein sequences are folded into a single record with the most common DNA and genes. The sample table lists around 320,000 distinct CDR3 sequences, over 7.5% of them with a count of one. Around 4% of the sample lies in the top ten. The study at large found these results: The ex vivo response was dominated by HLA-C-restricted CMV-specific TCR beta clonotypes, and the single most frequent clonotype in two of eight donors was supplied by these HLA-C-restricted clonotypes. In both this cohort and an independent cohort of 300 to 450 donors, the cumulative frequency of public TCR beta family members distinguished carriers of CMV infection plus the relevant HLA type.

The sample consisted of PBMCs. This clonotype was sampled from a human donor in good health (CMV status not recorded). Some clones in this sample may be carry-over from other donors' samples. The V and J segments used are TRBV7-2 and TRBJ2-5; D gene: possibly TRBD2, on 6 matching bases. The CDR3 has the sequence CASSLGVGGSQETQYF. The sequenced DNA: TGTGCCAGCAGCTTAGGGGTCGGAGGGAGCCAAGAGACCCAGTACTTC.